This T cell receptor (beta chain) originates from a study of shared clonotypes between healthy human individuals. Study details: Every donor yielded three CD4 naive, three CD4 memory, two CD8 naive and one CD8 memory plate.

The trim removed 4 bases at V and 0 bases at J, leaving 3 bases unmatched. The CDR3 has 15 residues. From germline, CDR1 is SGHKS and CDR2 YYEKEE (reference sequence). CD45RO-negative CD8 cells positively selected for CCR7 made up the naive population, which excluded terminally differentiated effector memory CD45RA+ cells. Clones were sequenced by immunoSEQ multiplex PCR, and TCRdb holds only the in-frame ones, with some missing. The repertoire consists of about 2.2 million clones, with just under 95% occurring once and the leading ten covering 1.5% to 2%. A note on this clone: The antigen is unknown.

Study-level findings and limits: In this cohort, only blood was sampled, and tissue repertoires likely differ.

Sequencing used naive CD8+ T cells from PBMCs. This receptor was obtained from a man aged 18-30 years in good health. Some clones in this sample may be carry-over from other donors' samples. The rearrangement links TRBV5-5 to TRBJ1-3, with TRBD1 matching over 8 bases. Written as DNA, the CDR3 is TGTGCCAGCAGCAGGGACAGGACCTCTGGAAACACCATATATTTT. Encoded protein: CASSRDRTSGNTIYF.